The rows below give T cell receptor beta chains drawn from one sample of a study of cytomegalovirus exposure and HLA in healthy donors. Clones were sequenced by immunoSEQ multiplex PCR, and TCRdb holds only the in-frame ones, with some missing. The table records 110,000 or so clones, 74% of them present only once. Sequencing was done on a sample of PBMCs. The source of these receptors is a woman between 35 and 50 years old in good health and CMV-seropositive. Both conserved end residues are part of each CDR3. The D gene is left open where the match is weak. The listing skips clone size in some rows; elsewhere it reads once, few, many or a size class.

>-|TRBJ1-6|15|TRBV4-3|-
CASSQGEGRNSPLHF
TGCGCCAGCAGCCAAGGAGAGGGTCGGAATTCACCCCTCCACTTT
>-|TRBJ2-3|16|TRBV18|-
CASSPFPLAGSDTQYF
TGTGCCAGCTCACCATTCCCGCTAGCAGGATCAGATACGCAGTATTTT
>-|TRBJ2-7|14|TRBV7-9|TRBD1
CASSPRQGSYEQYF
TGTGCCAGCAGCCCCAGACAGGGATCCTACGAGCAGTACTTC
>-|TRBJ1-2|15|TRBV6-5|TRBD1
CASSYSTGSNYGYTF
TGTGCCAGCAGTTATTCGACAGGGTCCAACTATGGCTACACCTTC
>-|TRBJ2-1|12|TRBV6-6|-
CASSWTGDEQFF
TGTGCCAGCAGTTGGACTGGCGATGAGCAGTTCTTC
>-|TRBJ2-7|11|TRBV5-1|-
CASSAMYEQYF
TGCGCCAGCAGCGCGATGTACGAGCAGTACTTC
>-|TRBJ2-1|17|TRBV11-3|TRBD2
CASSPSRGLAGVNEQFF
TGTGCCAGCAGCCCCAGTAGGGGACTAGCGGGAGTAAATGAGCAGTTCTTC
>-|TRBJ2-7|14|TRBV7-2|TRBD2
CASSPGTRSYEQYF
TGTGCCAGCAGCCCCGGGACTAGAAGCTACGAGCAGTACTTC
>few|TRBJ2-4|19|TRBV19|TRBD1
CASSIALGQGANAKNIQYF
TGTGCCAGTAGTATAGCTCTGGGACAGGGGGCGAACGCCAAAAACATTCAGTACTTC
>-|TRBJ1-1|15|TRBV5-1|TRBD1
CASSEDRGRDTEAFF
TGCGCCAGCAGCGAGGACAGGGGGAGGGACACTGAAGCTTTCTTT
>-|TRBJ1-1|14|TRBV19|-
CASSIGGLNTEAFF
TGTGCCAGTAGTATAGGGGGCCTGAACACTGAAGCTTTCTTT
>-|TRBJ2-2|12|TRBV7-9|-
CASSFLSRELFF
TGTGCCAGCAGCTTCTTATCCCGGGAGCTGTTTTTT
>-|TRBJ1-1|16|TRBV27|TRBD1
CASSFQPGTGTGRAFF
TGTGCCAGCAGTTTTCAACCTGGGACAGGGACGGGCAGAGCTTTCTTT
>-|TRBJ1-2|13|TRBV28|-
CASSLISPDGYTF
TGTGCCAGCAGTTTAATATCCCCGGATGGCTACACCTTC
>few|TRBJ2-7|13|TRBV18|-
CASSIEAGYEQYF
TGTGCCAGCTCAATAGAGGCGGGTTACGAGCAGTACTTC
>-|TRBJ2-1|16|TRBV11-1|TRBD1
CASSLVGTGGLSVQFF
TGTGCCAGCAGCTTAGTGGGAACAGGGGGGTTATCTGTGCAGTTCTTC
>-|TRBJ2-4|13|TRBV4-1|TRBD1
CASSQVQGNIQYF
TGCGCCAGCAGCCAAGTACAGGGGAACATTCAGTACTTC
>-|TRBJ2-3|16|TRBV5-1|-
CASSLGGAASTDTQYF
TGCGCCAGCAGCTTGGGTGGGGCAGCCAGCACAGATACGCAGTATTTT
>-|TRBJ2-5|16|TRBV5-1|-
CASSLSASLGQETQYF
TGCGCCAGCAGCTTATCTGCCTCCCTAGGCCAAGAGACCCAGTACTTC
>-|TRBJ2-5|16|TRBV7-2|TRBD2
CASSPQSGRAGETQYF
TGTGCCAGCAGCCCCCAAAGCGGGAGGGCCGGAGAGACCCAGTACTTC
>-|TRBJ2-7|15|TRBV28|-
CASSSPSGRGYEQYF
TGTGCCAGCAGTTCCCCTTCCGGGAGAGGCTACGAGCAGTACTTC
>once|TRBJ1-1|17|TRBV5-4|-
CASSPAEGRGMNTEAFF
TGTGCCAGCAGCCCGGCAGAGGGGCGCGGGATGAACACTGAAGCTTTCTTT
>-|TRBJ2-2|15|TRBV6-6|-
CASSYSRVNTGELFF
TGTGCCAGCAGTTACTCGAGGGTCAACACCGGGGAGCTGTTTTTT
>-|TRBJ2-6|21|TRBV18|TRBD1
CASSPTPGTGVSSSGANVLTF
TGTGCCAGCTCACCAACTCCTGGGACAGGAGTCTCCAGCTCTGGGGCCAACGTCCTGACTTTC
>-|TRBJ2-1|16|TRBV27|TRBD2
CASSLSTSGGENEQFF
TGTGCCAGCAGTTTATCGACTAGCGGGGGGGAGAATGAGCAGTTCTTC
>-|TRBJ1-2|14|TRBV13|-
CASSFHPGLYGYTF
TGTGCCAGCAGCTTTCACCCAGGGCTCTATGGCTACACCTTC
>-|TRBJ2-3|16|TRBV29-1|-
CSVEVTVGVSTDTQYF
TGCAGCGTTGAAGTTACCGTAGGGGTCTCCACAGATACGCAGTATTTT
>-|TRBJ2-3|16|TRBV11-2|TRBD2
CASSSLAGPSTDTQYF
TGTGCCAGCAGCTCCTTAGCGGGGCCTAGCACAGATACGCAGTATTTT
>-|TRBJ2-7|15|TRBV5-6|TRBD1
CASSAPGQGPHEQYF
TGTGCCAGCAGCGCGCCGGGACAGGGGCCCCACGAGCAGTACTTC
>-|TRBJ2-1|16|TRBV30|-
CAWNRGIYPVSSEQFF
TGTGCCTGGAACCGGGGTATATACCCCGTATCTAGTGAGCAGTTCTTC
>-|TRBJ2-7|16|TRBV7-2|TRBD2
CASSQAGRPSPYEQYF
TGTGCCAGCAGCCAAGCGGGACGGCCGTCCCCCTACGAGCAGTACTTC
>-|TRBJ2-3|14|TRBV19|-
CASTYGDNTDTQYF
TGTGCCAGTACCTACGGCGACAACACAGATACGCAGTATTTT
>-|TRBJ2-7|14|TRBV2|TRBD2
CASRGRVSSYEQYF
TGTGCCAGCCGCGGGAGGGTGAGCTCCTACGAGCAGTACTTC
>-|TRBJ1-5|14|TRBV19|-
CASATNREYQPQHF
TGTGCCAGCGCGACAAACAGGGAATACCAGCCCCAGCATTTT
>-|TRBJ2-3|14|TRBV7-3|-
CASTPGENADTQYF
TGTGCCAGCACGCCAGGGGAGAACGCAGATACGCAGTATTTT
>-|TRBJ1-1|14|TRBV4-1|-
CASSQGQGNTEAFF
TGCGCCAGCAGCCAAGGGCAGGGGAATACTGAAGCTTTCTTT
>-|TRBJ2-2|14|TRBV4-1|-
CASSTQGATGELFF
TGCGCCAGCAGTACACAGGGAGCCACCGGGGAGCTGTTTTTT
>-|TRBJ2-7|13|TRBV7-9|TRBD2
CASRLAGTYEQYF
TGTGCCAGCCGTCTAGCGGGCACCTACGAGCAGTACTTC
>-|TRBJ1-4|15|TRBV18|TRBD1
CASSPPATGSEKLFF
TGTGCCAGCTCACCACCGGCGACAGGGAGTGAAAAACTGTTTTTT
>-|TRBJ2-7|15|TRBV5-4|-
CASSSSGEASYEQYF
TGTGCCAGCAGCTCCTCGGGTGAGGCATCCTACGAGCAGTACTTC
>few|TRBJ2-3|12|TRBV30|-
CASSGSTDTQYF
TGTGCCTCAAGCGGAAGCACAGATACGCAGTATTTT
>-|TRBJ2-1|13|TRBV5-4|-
CASSTETGGGQFF
TGTGCCAGCAGCACCGAGACCGGAGGTGGGCAGTTCTTC
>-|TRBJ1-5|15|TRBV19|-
CASSVSSGRNQPQHF
TGTGCCAGTAGTGTCTCATCAGGGCGGAATCAGCCCCAGCATTTT
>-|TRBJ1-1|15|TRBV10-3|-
CAIRAPQGLGTEAFF
TGTGCCATCAGAGCCCCCCAGGGTCTCGGAACTGAAGCTTTCTTT
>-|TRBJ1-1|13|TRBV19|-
CASSMREGRKAFF
TGTGCCAGTAGTATGAGGGAGGGGCGCAAAGCTTTCTTT
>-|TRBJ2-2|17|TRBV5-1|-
CASSFKPGDPPEGELFF
TGCGCCAGCAGCTTTAAGCCGGGAGACCCCCCGGAGGGGGAGCTGTTTTTT
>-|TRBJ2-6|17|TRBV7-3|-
CASSSRGADSGANVLTF
TGTGCCAGCAGCTCCCGCGGGGCCGACTCTGGGGCCAACGTCCTGACTTTC
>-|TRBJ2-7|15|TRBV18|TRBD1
CASSPTGTVPLGQYF
TGTGCCAGCTCACCTACCGGGACAGTCCCCTTAGGGCAGTACTTC
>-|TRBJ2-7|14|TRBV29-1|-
CSVAPGGKSYEQYF
TGCAGCGTTGCCCCTGGGGGGAAATCCTACGAGCAGTACTTC
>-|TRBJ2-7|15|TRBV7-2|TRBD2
CASSFAGGHTYEQYF
TGTGCCAGCAGCTTCGCGGGGGGCCACACCTACGAGCAGTACTTC